This TCR beta chain was captured by sequencing in a study of cytomegalovirus exposure and HLA in healthy donors. General study results and limits: Sequencing had likely introduced a cluster of highly shared sequence variants as an artifact. In a later analysis, V- and J-gene trimming of beta chains associated with a DCLRE1C missense variant, replicated independently.

The PCR was carried out with 60 Vbeta primers and 13 Jbeta primers. In the source study's methods: A later analysis counted some 87 million unique TCR beta chains, around 10 million shared. TCRdb's table, derived via immunoSEQ multiplex PCR, lists solely in-frame clones and lacks some. V and J calls and clone size are copied from that table; D and trimming were computed from the DNA. The sample contains fewer than 85,000 clones, 74% of which appear only once. Notes on this clone: What it recognizes is unknown.

The sequence came from a man in his forties in good health and CMV-seropositive. Input material: PBMCs.

The CDR3 DNA follows: TGTGCCAGCAGTTTAATGGCAGGGGATAAGTACTATGGCTACACCTTC. Its translation is CASSLMAGDKYYGYTF. The V and J genes are TRBV27 and TRBJ1-2, with a possible D match to TRBD1 (6 bases). Trimming took off 2 bases at V and 3 bases at J, with 16 bases between the two ends. The CDR3 is 16 residues long. In germline, CDR1 is MNHEY, CDR2 SMNVEV (reference sequence).